This T cell receptor beta chain was captured in a study of cytomegalovirus exposure and HLA in healthy donors. Generated by immunoSEQ multiplex PCR, the TCRdb table keeps only in-frame clones and is missing some. The top ten clones hold roughly 1% of a sample with 250,000 to 300,000 clones, 80% to 90% of them seen once. J was trimmed by 1 base and V by 7 bases; bases with no gene match: 13. Germline CDR1 reads SEHNR; CDR2 reads FQNEAQ (reference sequence). The CDR3 loop spans 17 amino acids. The source material was PBMCs. The TCR was taken from a woman aged 18-29 years in good health and CMV-seronegative. This rearrangement joins TRBV7-9 to TRBJ2-5; 9 bases map to TRBD1. The CDR3 sequence: CASNPPPGQGGQETQYF. The CDR3 nucleotides are TGTGCCAGCAACCCTCCCCCGGGACAGGGCGGCCAAGAGACCCAGTACTTC. Variable domain in full (rest from reference TRBV7-9 and TRBJ2-5): DTGVSQNPRHKITKRGQNVTFRCDPISEHNRLYWYRQTLGQGPEFLTYFQNEAQLEKSRLLSDRFSAERPKGSFSTLEIQRTEQGDSAMYLCASNPPPGQGGQETQYFGPGTRLLVL.